This T cell receptor beta chain emerged from a study of T cell changes during pregnancy in multiple sclerosis. Germline CDR1 and CDR2: GTSNPN and SVGIG (reference sequence). CDR3 length: 13 residues. Between the trimmed V and J ends, which lost 2 bases and 1 base, there was a span of 8 bases. Only in-frame clones appear in the TCRdb table, and some are missing; sequencing was by immunoSEQ multiplex PCR. Of about 44,000 clones detected, roughly 96% appear once; the ten largest clones hold about 0.9%. This sample comprised peripheral blood, obtained in the second trimester of pregnancy. The chain joins TRBV30 to TRBJ1-1; a weak D match, TRBD1 (5 bases). The sequence came from a female donor with multiple sclerosis, enrolled in a pregnancy study. CDR3 protein: CAWSRQQNTEAFF. CDR3 sequence (DNA): TGTGCCTGGAGTCGACAGCAGAACACTGAAGCTTTCTTT.